This T cell receptor (beta chain) comes out of a study of quantifying T cell responses using KT2 cells. Across the study: cDNA was made from DNase-treated RNA using alpha and beta constant primers. Under optimum conditions, T4 ligation efficiency was estimated at more than 8%.

A single-stranded UMI oligo with SP2 sequence was ligated to cDNA 3' ends. The first PCR ran 3 to 5 cycles with an equimolar RC1.1 and RC1.2 beta primer mix. MiXCR was run by TCRdb on the UMI-ligation and nested PCR reads, yielding one entry per CDR3 protein. This table has approximately 46,000 distinct CDR3 sequences, around a tenth appearing once. Fixed numbers of PBMC received varying amounts of KT2 cells. Deletions cut 5 bases from V and 7 bases from J, with 11 bases between. From germline, CDR1 is MNHEY and CDR2 SMNVEV (reference sequence). The CDR3 consists of 12 residues. The clonotype originates from a human donor. The source material was PBMCs spiked with cells of the T cell clone KT2. The rearrangement joins TRBV27 to TRBJ1-1, with D hard to call. CDR3 region: CASSNGRVEAFF. CDR3 DNA: TGTGCCAGCAGTAATGGGCGGGTTGAAGCTTTCTTT.